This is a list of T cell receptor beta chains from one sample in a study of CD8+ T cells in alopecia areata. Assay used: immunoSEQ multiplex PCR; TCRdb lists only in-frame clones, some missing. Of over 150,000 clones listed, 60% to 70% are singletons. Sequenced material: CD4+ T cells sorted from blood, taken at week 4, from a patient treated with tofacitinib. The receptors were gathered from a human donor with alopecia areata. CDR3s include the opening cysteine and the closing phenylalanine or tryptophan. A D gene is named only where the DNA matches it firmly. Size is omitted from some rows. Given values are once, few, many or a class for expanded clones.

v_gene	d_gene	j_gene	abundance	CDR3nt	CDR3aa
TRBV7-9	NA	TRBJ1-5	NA	TGTGCCAGCAGCTTCGGGGGTTTGGCCCAGCATTTT	CASSFGGLAQHF
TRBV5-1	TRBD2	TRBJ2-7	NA	TGCGCCAGCAGCTTGGGGGGACTAGCGGGAGGACTCTCCTACGAGCAGTACTTC	CASSLGGLAGGLSYEQYF
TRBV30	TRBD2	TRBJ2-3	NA	TGTGCCTGGAGTGTATCCGGGAGGGCCAACACAGATACGCAGTATTTT	CAWSVSGRANTDTQYF
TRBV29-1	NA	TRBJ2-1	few	TGCAGCGTTGAAGTCAGGGCAACCACACTGTTCTTC	CSVEVRATTLFF
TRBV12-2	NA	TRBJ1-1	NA	TGTGCAAGTCGCTTAGCGCGGACAGGGCCTGAAGCTTTCTTT	CASRLARTGPEAFF
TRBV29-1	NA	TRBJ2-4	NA	TGCAGCGTTGAATTAGTGGGAACTAACATTCAGTACTTC	CSVELVGTNIQYF
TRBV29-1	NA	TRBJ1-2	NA	TGCAGCGTTGAAGATGGGGTCAGTTGGAATGGCTACACCTTC	CSVEDGVSWNGYTF
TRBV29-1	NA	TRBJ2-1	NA	TGCAGCGTTGTAGGGGGGCTAGCGGTCTACAATGAGCAGTTCTTC	CSVVGGLAVYNEQFF
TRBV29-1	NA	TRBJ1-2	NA	TGCAGCGTTGGACACCACTCCTATGGCTACACCTTC	CSVGHHSYGYTF
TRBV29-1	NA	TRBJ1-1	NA	TGCAGCGTTGAAGATCCGGAGGCAGAAGCTTTCTTT	CSVEDPEAEAFF
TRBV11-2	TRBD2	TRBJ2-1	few	TGTGCCAGCAGCCTGGGACTAGCGGGAGTCTATGAGCAGTTCTTC	CASSLGLAGVYEQFF
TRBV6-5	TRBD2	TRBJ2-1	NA	TGTGCCAGTAAAGCGGGAGGGGGCAATGAGCAGTTCTTC	CASKAGGGNEQFF
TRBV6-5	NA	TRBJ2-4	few	TGTGCCAGCAGTTACAGCGGAAACAAAAACATTCAGTACTTC	CASSYSGNKNIQYF
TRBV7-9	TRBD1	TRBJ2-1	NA	TGTGCCAGCAGCCCTAACCCGGGACAGGGGACTACCTACAATGAGCAGTTCTTC	CASSPNPGQGTTYNEQFF
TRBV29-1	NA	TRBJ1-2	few	TGCAGCGTTGAACTGGGTTCAGGACTTGGCTACACCTTC	CSVELGSGLGYTF
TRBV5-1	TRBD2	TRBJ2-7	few	TGCGCCAGCAGCCTGGGACTAGCGGGAGTCGAGCAGTACTTC	CASSLGLAGVEQYF
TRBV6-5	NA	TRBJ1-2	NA	TGTGCCAGCAGTGAACGCGACAGGCTCTATGGCTACACCTTC	CASSERDRLYGYTF
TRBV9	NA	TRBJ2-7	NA	TGTGCCAGCAGCGTAACGTCAGGCGGAGTCGAGCAGTACTTC	CASSVTSGGVEQYF
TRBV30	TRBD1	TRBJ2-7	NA	TGTGCCTGGAGCACAGGGGCGGAAGTCTCCGAGCAGTACTTC	CAWSTGAEVSEQYF
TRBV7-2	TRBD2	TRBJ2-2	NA	TGTGCCAGCAGCAGCGGCACTAGCGGGAGGAACACCGGGGAGCTGTTTTTT	CASSSGTSGRNTGELFF
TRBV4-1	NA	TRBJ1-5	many	TGCGCCAGCAGCCTGACAGATAATAGCAATCAGCCCCAGCATTTT	CASSLTDNSNQPQHF
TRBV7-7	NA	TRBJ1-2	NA	TGTGCCAGGACCGGGGTCCACTATGGCTACACCTTC	CARTGVHYGYTF
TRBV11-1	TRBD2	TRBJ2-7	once	TGTGCCAGCACCCTGACTAGCGGGAGCTGGGAGCAGTACTTC	CASTLTSGSWEQYF
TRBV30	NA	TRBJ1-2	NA	TGTGCCTGGAGTGGGCCCGAATACACCTTC	CAWSGPEYTF
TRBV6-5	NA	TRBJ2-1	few	TGTGCCAGCAGAACTTATTACAATGAGCAGTTCTTC	CASRTYYNEQFF
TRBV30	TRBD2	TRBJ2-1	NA	TGTGCCTGGAGTGTAACGACTAGCGGGAGGGCCAATGAGCAGTTCTTC	CAWSVTTSGRANEQFF
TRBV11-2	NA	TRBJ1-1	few	TGTGCCAGCAGCTCGGACGACAGGACCGACACTGAAGCTTTCTTT	CASSSDDRTDTEAFF
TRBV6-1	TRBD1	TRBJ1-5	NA	TGTGCCAGCATGAACAGGGGGAGTCAGCCCCAGCATTTT	CASMNRGSQPQHF
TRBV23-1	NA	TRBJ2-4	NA	TGCGCCAGCAGTCAATCAGGGCAGACCAGGCACATTCAGTACTTC	CASSQSGQTRHIQYF
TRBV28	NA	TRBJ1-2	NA	TGTGCCAGCAGCTCCATCGGGGCCCGAGGCTATGGCTACACCTTC	CASSSIGARGYGYTF
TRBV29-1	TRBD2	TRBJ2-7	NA	TGCAGCGTTCGACTAGCTGGTGAGCAGTACTTC	CSVRLAGEQYF
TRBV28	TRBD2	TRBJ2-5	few	TGTGCCAGCAGTTCCCGAGAGCGGGGGATAGAGACCCAGTACTTC	CASSSRERGIETQYF
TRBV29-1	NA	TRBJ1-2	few	TGCAGCGTTGAGCCCGGGCTAGGTCGTGGCTACACCTTC	CSVEPGLGRGYTF
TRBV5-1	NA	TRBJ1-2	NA	TGCGCCAGCAGCTTTGGTTTAGGGGCAGACGGCTACACCTTC	CASSFGLGADGYTF
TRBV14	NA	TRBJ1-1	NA	TGTGCCAGCAGCCAAGATTGGGGGGTAGGCACTGAAGCTTTCTTT	CASSQDWGVGTEAFF
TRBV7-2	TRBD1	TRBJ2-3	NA	TGTGCCAGCAGCCTGACAGGGGGGAGAAGAGATACGCAGTATTTT	CASSLTGGRRDTQYF
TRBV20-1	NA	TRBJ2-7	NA	TGCAGTGCTAGTCCTCAAGCCGAGCAGTACTTC	CSASPQAEQYF
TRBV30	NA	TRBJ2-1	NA	TGTGCCTGGAGACCCGGCGGGGCAGGCTCCTACAATGAGCAGTTCTTC	CAWRPGGAGSYNEQFF
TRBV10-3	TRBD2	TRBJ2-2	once	TGTGCCATCAGTGAGTCTCGTGCGGGAGACGGCGGGGAGCTGTTTTTT	CAISESRAGDGGELFF
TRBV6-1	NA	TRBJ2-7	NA	TGTGCCAGCAGTGAAGGTGGGAGCTCCTACGAGCAGTACTTC	CASSEGGSSYEQYF
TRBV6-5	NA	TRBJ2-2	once	TGTGCCAGCAGTTACCTCACCGGGGAGCTGTTTTTT	CASSYLTGELFF
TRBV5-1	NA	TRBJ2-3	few	TGCGCCAGCAGTAGGGGCTCCGGCACAGATACGCAGTATTTT	CASSRGSGTDTQYF
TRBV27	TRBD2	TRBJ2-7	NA	TGTGCCAGCAGTTTGCGCAGGACTAGCGGCAACTCCTACGAGCAGTACTTC	CASSLRRTSGNSYEQYF
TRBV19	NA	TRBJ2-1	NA	TGTGCCAGTAGTATAGATCGGTCGGGAGTCTCCTACAATGAGCAGTTCTTC	CASSIDRSGVSYNEQFF
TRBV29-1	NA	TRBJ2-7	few	TGCAGCGTCGCGGTTTCTGGACTCCCTCCCTACGAGCAGTACTTC	CSVAVSGLPPYEQYF
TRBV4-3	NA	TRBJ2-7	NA	TGCGCCAGCAGCCAAGAAGGACACTCCCGCTTTCTCTACGAGCAGTACTTC	CASSQEGHSRFLYEQYF
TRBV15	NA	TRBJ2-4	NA	TGTGCCACCAGCACAGAGACAGCCAACATTCAGTACTTC	CATSTETANIQYF
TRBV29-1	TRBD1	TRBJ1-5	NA	TGCAGCGTTGGCCTCGTAGGGGGCCAGACCCAGCACTTT	CSVGLVGGQTQHF